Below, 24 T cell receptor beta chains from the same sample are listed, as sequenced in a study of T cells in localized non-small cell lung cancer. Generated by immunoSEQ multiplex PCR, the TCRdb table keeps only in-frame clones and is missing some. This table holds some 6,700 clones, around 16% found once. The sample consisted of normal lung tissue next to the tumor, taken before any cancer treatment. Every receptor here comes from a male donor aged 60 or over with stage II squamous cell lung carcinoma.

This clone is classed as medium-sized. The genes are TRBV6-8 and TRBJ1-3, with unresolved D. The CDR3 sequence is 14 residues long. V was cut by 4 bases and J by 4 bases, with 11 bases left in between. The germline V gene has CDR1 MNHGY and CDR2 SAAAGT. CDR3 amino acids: CASSWELGGNTIYF. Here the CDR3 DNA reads TGTGCCAGCAGTTGGGAATTGGGGGGAAACACCATATATTTT.

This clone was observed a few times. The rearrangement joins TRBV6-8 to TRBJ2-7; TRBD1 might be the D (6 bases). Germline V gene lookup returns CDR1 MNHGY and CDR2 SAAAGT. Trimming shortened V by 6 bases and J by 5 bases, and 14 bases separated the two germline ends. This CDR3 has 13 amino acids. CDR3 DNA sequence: TGTGCCAGCAGCCCGGACAGCATCGACGAGCAGTACTTC. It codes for CASSPDSIDEQYF.

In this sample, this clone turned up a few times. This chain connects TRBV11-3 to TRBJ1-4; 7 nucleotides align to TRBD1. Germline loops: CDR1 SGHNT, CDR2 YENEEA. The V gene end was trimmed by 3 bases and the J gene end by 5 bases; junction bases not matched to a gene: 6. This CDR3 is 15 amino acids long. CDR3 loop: CASSLGPDRNEKLFF. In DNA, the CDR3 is TGTGCCAGCAGCTTGGGTCCGGACAGGAATGAAAAACTGTTTTTT.

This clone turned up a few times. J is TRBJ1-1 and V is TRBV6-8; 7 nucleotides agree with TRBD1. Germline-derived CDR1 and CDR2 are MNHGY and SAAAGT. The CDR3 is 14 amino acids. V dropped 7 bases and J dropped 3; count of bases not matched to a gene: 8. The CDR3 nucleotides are TGTGCCAGCATTTCGACAGGGACCCACACTGAAGCTTTCTTT. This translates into CASISTGTHTEAFF.

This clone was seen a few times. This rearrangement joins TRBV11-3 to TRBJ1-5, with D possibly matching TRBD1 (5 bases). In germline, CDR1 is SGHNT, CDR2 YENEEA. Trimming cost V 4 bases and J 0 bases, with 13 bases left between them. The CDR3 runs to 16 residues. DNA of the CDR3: TGTGCCAGCAGCTCCCGAGCGGGGGATAGCAATCAGCCCCAGCATTTT. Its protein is CASSSRAGDSNQPQHF.

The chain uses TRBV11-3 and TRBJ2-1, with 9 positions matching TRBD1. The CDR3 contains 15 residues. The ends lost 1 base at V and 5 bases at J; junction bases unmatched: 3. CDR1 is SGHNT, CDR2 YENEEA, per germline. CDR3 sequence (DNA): TGTGCCAGCAGCTTAGGGGGGACAGGGAACAATGAGCAGTTCTTC. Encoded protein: CASSLGGTGNNEQFF.

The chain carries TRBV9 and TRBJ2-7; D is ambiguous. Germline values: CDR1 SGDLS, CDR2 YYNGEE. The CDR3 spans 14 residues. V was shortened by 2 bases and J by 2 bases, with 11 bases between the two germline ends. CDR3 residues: CASSVEDGPYEQYF. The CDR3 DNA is TGTGCCAGCAGCGTCGAGGACGGGCCCTACGAGCAGTACTTC.

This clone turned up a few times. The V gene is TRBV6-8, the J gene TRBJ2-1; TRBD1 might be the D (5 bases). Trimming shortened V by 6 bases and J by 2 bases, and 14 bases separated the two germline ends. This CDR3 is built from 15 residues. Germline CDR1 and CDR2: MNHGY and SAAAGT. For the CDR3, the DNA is TGTGCCAGCAGCTGGACACCAGTAACCTACAATGAGCAGTTCTTC. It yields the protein CASSWTPVTYNEQFF.

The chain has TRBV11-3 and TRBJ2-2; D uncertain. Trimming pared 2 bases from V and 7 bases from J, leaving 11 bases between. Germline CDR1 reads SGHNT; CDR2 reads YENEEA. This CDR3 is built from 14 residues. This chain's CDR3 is CASSLSIESGELFF. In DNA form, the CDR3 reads TGTGCCAGCAGCTTATCTATTGAGAGCGGGGAGCTGTTTTTT.

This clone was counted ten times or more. The CDR3 bases are TGTGCCTCGAAAAGCTCCTATAATTCACCCCTCCACTTT. Amino acid sequence: CASKSSYNSPLHF. The chain combines TRBV12-5 with TRBJ1-6; D remains ambiguous. The germline gives CDR1 LGHNT, CDR2 FRNRAP. The CDR3 has 13 amino acids.

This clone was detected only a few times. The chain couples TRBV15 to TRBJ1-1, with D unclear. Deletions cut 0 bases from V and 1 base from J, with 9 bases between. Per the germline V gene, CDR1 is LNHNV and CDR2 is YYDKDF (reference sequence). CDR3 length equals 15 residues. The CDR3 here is CATSRDSGRNTEAFF. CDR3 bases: TGTGCCACCAGCAGAGATTCCGGGAGGAACACTGAAGCTTTCTTT.

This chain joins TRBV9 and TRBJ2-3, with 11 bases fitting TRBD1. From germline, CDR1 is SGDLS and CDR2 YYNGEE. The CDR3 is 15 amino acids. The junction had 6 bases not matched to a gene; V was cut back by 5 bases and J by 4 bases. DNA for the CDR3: TGTGCCAGCAGTGAGCGGACAGGGGGCGCAGATACGCAGTATTTT. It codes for CASSERTGGADTQYF.

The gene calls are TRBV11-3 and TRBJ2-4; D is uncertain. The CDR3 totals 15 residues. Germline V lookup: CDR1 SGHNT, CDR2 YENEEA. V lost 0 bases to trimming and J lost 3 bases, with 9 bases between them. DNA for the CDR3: TGTGCCAGCAGCTTAGACCGATCCTTCAAAAACATTCAGTACTTC. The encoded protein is CASSLDRSFKNIQYF.

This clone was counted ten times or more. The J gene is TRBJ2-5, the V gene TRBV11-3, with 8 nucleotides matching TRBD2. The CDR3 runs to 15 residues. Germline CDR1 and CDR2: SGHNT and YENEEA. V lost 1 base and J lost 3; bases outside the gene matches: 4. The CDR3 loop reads CASSLGWREEETQYF. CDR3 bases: TGTGCCAGCAGCTTAGGTTGGCGGGAGGAAGAGACCCAGTACTTC.

CDR3 loop: CSVTGGVNTEAFF. The CDR3 coding sequence is TGCAGCGTTACAGGGGGGGTGAACACTGAAGCTTTCTTT. The J gene is TRBJ1-1, the V gene TRBV29-1; 8 bases agree with TRBD1. After removal of 5 bases from V and 0 bases from J, the junction contained 2 bases not matched to a gene. This CDR3 is 13 amino acids long. The germline CDR1 and CDR2 sequences are SQVTM and ANQGSEA. Using reference TRBV29-1 and TRBJ1-1 for the parts outside the CDR3, the full variable domain is SAVISQKPSRDICQRGTSLTIQCQVDSQVTMMFWYRQQPGQSLTLIATANQGSEATYESGFVIDKFPISRPNLTFSTLTVSNMSPEDSSIYLCSVTGGVNTEAFFGQGTRLTVV.

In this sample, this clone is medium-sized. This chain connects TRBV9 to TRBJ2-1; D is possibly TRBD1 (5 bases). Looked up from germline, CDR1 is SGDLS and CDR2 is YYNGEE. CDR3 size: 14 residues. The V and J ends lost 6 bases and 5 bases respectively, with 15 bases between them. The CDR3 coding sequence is TGTGCCAGCAAAGGGCAGGGAACTCACAATGAGCAGTTCTTC. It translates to CASKGQGTHNEQFF.

CDR3 nucleotide sequence: TGTGCCAGTAGTACCCGAGCAACAGGGTACGTGAGTCCGCCCCAGCATTTT. This sequence encodes CASSTRATGYVSPPQHF. The genes are TRBV19 and TRBJ1-5; D is possibly TRBD1 (6 bases). Germline CDR1 is LNHDA and CDR2 is SQIVND (reference sequence). V dropped 4 bases and J dropped 9 bases, with 25 bases sitting between them. The CDR3 consists of 17 residues.

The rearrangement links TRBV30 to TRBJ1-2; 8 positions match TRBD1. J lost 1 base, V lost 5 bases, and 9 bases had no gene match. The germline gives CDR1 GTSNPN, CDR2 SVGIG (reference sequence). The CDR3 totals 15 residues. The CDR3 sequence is CAWVQGAGLNYGYTF. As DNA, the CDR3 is TGTGCCTGGGTCCAGGGGGCAGGCCTTAACTATGGCTACACCTTC.

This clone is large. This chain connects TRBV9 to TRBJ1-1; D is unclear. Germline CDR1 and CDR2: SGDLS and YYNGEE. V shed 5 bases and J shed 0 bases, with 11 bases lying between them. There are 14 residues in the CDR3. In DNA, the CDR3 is TGTGCCAGCAGTGAAGCGGATGTGAACACTGAAGCTTTCTTT. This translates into CASSEADVNTEAFF.

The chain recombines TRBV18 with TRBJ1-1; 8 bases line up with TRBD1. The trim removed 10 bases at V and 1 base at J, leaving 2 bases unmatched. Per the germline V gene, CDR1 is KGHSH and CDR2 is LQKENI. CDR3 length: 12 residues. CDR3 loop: CATQGANTEAFF. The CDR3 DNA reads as TGTGCCACCCAGGGGGCGAACACTGAAGCTTTCTTT. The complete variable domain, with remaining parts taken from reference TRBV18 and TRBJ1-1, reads NAGVMQNPRHLVRRRGQEARLRCSPMKGHSHVYWYRQLPEEGLKFMVYLQKENIIDESGMPKERFSAEFPKEGPSILRIQQVVRGDSAAYFCATQGANTEAFFGQGTRLTVV.

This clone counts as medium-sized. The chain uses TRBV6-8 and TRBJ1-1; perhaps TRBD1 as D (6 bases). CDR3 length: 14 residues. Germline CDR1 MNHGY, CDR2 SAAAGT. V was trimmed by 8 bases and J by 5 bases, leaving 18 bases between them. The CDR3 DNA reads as TGTGCCAGCCGGAAGGACAGAGGAGGGACTGAAGCTTTCTTT. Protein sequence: CASRKDRGGTEAFF.

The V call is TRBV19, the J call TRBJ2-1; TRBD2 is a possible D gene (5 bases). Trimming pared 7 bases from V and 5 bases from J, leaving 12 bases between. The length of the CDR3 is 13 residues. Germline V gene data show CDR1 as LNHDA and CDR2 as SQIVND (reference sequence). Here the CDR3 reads CASNPSGNNEQFF. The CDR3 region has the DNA TGTGCCAGTAACCCCTCGGGGAACAATGAGCAGTTCTTC.

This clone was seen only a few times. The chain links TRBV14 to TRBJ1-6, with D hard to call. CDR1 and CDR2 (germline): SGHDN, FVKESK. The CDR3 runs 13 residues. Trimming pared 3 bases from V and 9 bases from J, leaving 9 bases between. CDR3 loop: CASSHTWASPLHF. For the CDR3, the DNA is TGTGCCAGCAGCCACACATGGGCTTCACCCCTCCACTTT.

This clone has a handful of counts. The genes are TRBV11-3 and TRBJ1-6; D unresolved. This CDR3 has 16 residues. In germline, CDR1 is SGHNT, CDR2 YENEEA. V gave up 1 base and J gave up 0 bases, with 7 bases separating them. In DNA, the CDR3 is TGTGCCAGCAGCTTAGGGGTGAGCTCCTATAATTCACCCCTCCACTTT. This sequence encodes CASSLGVSSYNSPLHF.